This T cell receptor (beta chain) was obtained from a study of patients and donors after allogeneic stem cell transplantation. This clonotype was detected a few times. TCRdb itself ran the RT-PCR reads through MiXCR, one entry per CDR3 protein. The sample has more than 55,000 distinct CDR3 sequences; 13% are singletons. Germline CDR1 and CDR2: SGHNT and YYREEE (reference sequence). There are 15 residues in the CDR3. Unmatched junction bases numbered 4, after V lost 2 bases and J lost 5 bases. V and J are TRBV5-4 and TRBJ2-3; TRBD2 aligns across 11 bases. Sequencing input: blood, either unsorted or a sorted T cell fraction (not recorded which). The sequence was collected from a human donor who was either an allogeneic HSCT recipient or a stem cell or donor lymphocyte infusion donor (not recorded which). It is not recorded whose cells these are; they may come from a transplant donor. The CDR3 DNA reads as TGTGCCAGCAGCTTTGGACTAGCGGGTGGAGATACGCAGTATTTT. It translates to CASSFGLAGGDTQYF. Full variable domain (rest looked up from reference TRBV5-4 and TRBJ2-3): ETGVTQSPTHLIKTRGQQVTLRCSSQSGHNTVSWYQQALGQGPQFIFQYYREEENGRGNFPPRFSGLQFPNYSSELNVNALELDDSALYLCASSFGLAGGDTQYFGPGTRLTVL.